Below are 21 T cell receptor beta chains sequenced from a single sample in a study of identical twins listed by TCRdb under 2016. The receptor library was made with 5' RACE. TCRdb names Illumina HiSeq 2000 as the instrument used. TCRdb applied fastp at Q25 and MiXCR to the public reads, then kept only in-frame beta chains. Each CDR3 protein gets just one entry, which takes the most common genes and DNA from the rows behind it. This sample is represented by around 340,000 distinct CDR3 sequences; 10% to 15% of them were singletons. Of the sample, about 7% is held by the ten largest clones. These data are also associated with another study on yellow fever vaccine responses in identical twins.

Specimen: CD8+ T cells sorted from blood. The receptor set was obtained from a woman aged 18-35 years in good health.

This clonotype was observed many times. Compared with germline, one end of the junction differs, possibly owing to a read error. The chain links TRBV12-3 or TRBV12-4 to TRBJ2-1, with TRBD2 matching 10 bases. The CDR3 loop spans 19 amino acids. The CDR3 nucleotides read TGTGCCAGCAGCTTAGAGGGGCTAAAGCGGGAGGGTTCACCCAATGAGCAGTTCTTC. Protein sequence: CASSLEGLKREGSPNEQFF.

This clonotype was found a few times. The chain is built from TRBV15 and TRBJ2-3; D gene ambiguous. This CDR3 contains 15 residues. The germline V gene encodes CDR1 LNHNV and CDR2 YYDKDF (reference sequence). V was clipped by 1 base and J by 0 bases, with 8 bases between them. The CDR3 coding sequence is TGTGCCACCAGCAGAGCCCGAGCTAGCACAGATACGCAGTATTTT. Amino acids: CATSRARASTDTQYF.

The gene calls are TRBV7-6 and TRBJ2-1, with 8 bases that match TRBD2. With 5 bases clipped from V and 10 bases from J, the junction kept 13 bases outside the gene matches. Germline CDR1 reads SGHVS; CDR2 reads FNYEAQ. There are 15 residues in the CDR3. As DNA, the CDR3 is TGTGCCAGCAGCCGACTACGGGAGGGGTCAGGGGAGCAGTTCTTC. This codes for CASSRLREGSGEQFF.

V usage is TRBV4-1 and J usage is TRBJ2-7; weak D call: TRBD1 (5 bases). Germline V gives CDR1 MGHRA, CDR2 YSYEKL. This CDR3 contains 15 residues. Trimming removed 4 bases from V and 3 bases from J, with 16 bases in between. This chain's CDR3 is CASSLREGAFYEQYF. CDR3 coding DNA: TGCGCCAGCAGCCTAAGGGAAGGGGCTTTCTACGAGCAGTACTTC.

This clonotype was detected only once. The chain couples TRBV27 to TRBJ2-3; weak D call: TRBD1 (6 bases). Germline V gives CDR1 MNHEY, CDR2 SMNVEV (reference sequence). The V end was cut by 6 bases, the J end by 2 bases, with 24 bases between. This CDR3 region has 18 residues. Here the CDR3 DNA reads TGTGCCAGCAGCTGGACCGGGACACAAAGAGGGGCCACAGATACGCAGTATTTT. As protein: CASSWTGTQRGATDTQYF.

The V call is TRBV28, the J call TRBJ2-7; the D gene is possibly TRBD2 (6 bases). From germline, CDR1 is MDHEN and CDR2 SYDVKM. V shed 1 base and J shed 3 bases, with 10 bases lying between them. This CDR3 comprises 14 residues. CDR3 coding DNA: TGTGCCAGCAGTTTATCTGGCGGGAACTACGAGCAGTACTTC. Its translation is CASSLSGGNYEQYF.

The chain has TRBV11-3 and TRBJ2-5; D tentatively fits TRBD1 or TRBD2 (6 bases each). Deletions cut 7 bases from V and 5 bases from J, with 23 bases between. Germline V CDR1 and CDR2: SGHNT, YENEEA. The CDR3 is 16 residues long. The CDR3 here is CASMNWGDTKGETQYF. The DNA for the CDR3 is TGTGCCAGCATGAACTGGGGGGACACCAAAGGGGAGACCCAGTACTTC.

J is TRBJ2-1 and V is TRBV4-1, with 9 bases matching TRBD2. Per the germline V gene, CDR1 is MGHRA and CDR2 is YSYEKL. The CDR3 sequence is 16 residues long. J lost 2 bases, V lost 3 bases, and 5 bases had no gene match. CDR3 coding DNA: TGCGCCAGCAGCCACGCTGGCGGGGGGGCCTACAATGAGCAGTTCTTC. Its translation is CASSHAGGGAYNEQFF.

CDR3 sequence (DNA): TGTGCCAGCAGTTTTTTTGGTCTAGGTAACACTGAAGCTTTCTTT. Residues: CASSFFGLGNTEAFF. The J gene is TRBJ1-1, the V gene TRBV28; D is ambiguous. Trimming removed 3 bases at V and 2 bases at J, with 13 bases between. The CDR3 runs 15 residues. Germline CDR1 reads MDHEN; CDR2 reads SYDVKM. Supplemented by reference TRBV28 and TRBJ1-1, the full variable domain reads DVKVTQSSRYLVKRTGEKVFLECVQDMDHENMFWYRQDPGLGLRLIYFSYDVKMKEKGDIPEGYSVSREKKERFSLILESASTNQTSMYLCASSFFGLGNTEAFFGQGTRLTVV.

V usage is TRBV20-1 and J usage is TRBJ2-1, with 7 bases aligning to TRBD1. From germline, CDR1 is DFQATT and CDR2 SNEGSKA (reference sequence). V dropped 4 bases and J dropped 4; count of bases not matched to a gene: 10. CDR3 length: 15 amino acids. Here the CDR3 reads CSATSTETGYNEQFF. DNA of the CDR3: TGCAGTGCTACCAGCACGGAGACAGGGTACAATGAGCAGTTCTTC.

The chain has TRBV2 and TRBJ2-3; tentatively, D is TRBD1 or TRBD2 (6 bases each). V lost 10 bases and J 6 bases, leaving 14 bases between the germline ends. Germline CDR1 is SNHLY and CDR2 is FYNNEI. The CDR3 consists of 12 residues. The CDR3 spells CATSGGPDTQYF. The CDR3 DNA reads TGTGCCACCTCTGGGGGGCCGGATACGCAGTATTTT.

This clonotype was recorded a few times. V and J are TRBV11-2 and TRBJ2-7; 7 bases align to TRBD1. The CDR3 has 16 residues. V trimming: 5 bases; J trimming: 0 bases; junction bases outside the gene matches: 10. Germline lookup yields CDR1 SGHAT and CDR2 FQNNGV. The CDR3 sequence is CASSPKGGLRSYEQYV. The CDR3 DNA follows: TGTGCCAGCAGCCCGAAAGGGGGCCTCCGCTCCTACGAGCAGTACGTC.

The V call is TRBV7-9, the J call TRBJ2-3, with D unresolved. The CDR3 covers 13 residues. Germline V gene data show CDR1 as SEHNR and CDR2 as FQNEAQ (reference sequence). Trimming left V 5 bases short and J 4 bases short, with 10 bases between. Here the CDR3 reads CASSPDPSDTQYF. The DNA for the CDR3 is TGTGCCAGCAGCCCCGATCCCTCAGATACGCAGTATTTT. The variable domain in full, with the rest retrieved from reference TRBV7-9 and TRBJ2-3, is DTGVSQNPRHKITKRGQNVTFRCDPISEHNRLYWYRQTLGQGPEFLTYFQNEAQLEKSRLLSDRFSAERPKGSFSTLEIQRTEQGDSAMYLCASSPDPSDTQYFGPGTRLTVL.

The chain uses TRBV5-5 and TRBJ1-1; D gene uncertain. Trimming stripped 7 bases from V and 8 bases from J, with 3 bases between. The length of the CDR3 is 8 residues. Germline CDR1 reads SGHKS; CDR2 reads YYEKEE (reference sequence). CDR3 in amino acids: CASQEAFF. CDR3 nucleotides: TGTGCCAGCCAAGAAGCTTTCTTT.

This clonotype turned up a few times. The chain recombines TRBV12-3 or TRBV12-4 with TRBJ2-1; TRBD2 aligns across 8 bases. J lost 4 bases, V lost 6 bases, and 14 bases had no gene match. The CDR3 is 17 amino acids. This CDR3 reads CASRVEWGGGPYNEQFF. The CDR3 nucleotides read TGTGCCAGCAGAGTTGAGTGGGGCGGGGGGCCTTACAATGAGCAGTTCTTC.

In its sample, this clonotype was seen a few times. CDR3 nucleotide sequence: TGTGCCAGCAGCTTCCCCTCCGGGACAGGGGTAGAGTCTGGGGCCAACGTCCTGACTTTC. Its protein is CASSFPSGTGVESGANVLTF. V gene TRBV11-1 combines with J gene TRBJ2-6, with 10 bases aligning to TRBD1. V dropped 3 bases and J dropped 1; count of bases not matched to a gene: 12. The CDR3 has 20 amino acids. Per the germline V gene, CDR1 is SGHAT and CDR2 is FQDESV (reference sequence).

The rearrangement joins TRBV7-6 to TRBJ2-3; 13 bases fit TRBD2. J lost 1 base, V lost 5 bases, and 3 bases had no gene match. The CDR3 spans 16 residues. Germline CDR1 and CDR2: SGHVS and FNYEAQ. CDR3 loop: CASSLTSGGGTDTQYF. The CDR3 region has the DNA TGTGCCAGCAGCCTCACTAGCGGGGGGGGCACAGATACGCAGTATTTT.

This clonotype was counted only a few times. The chain carries TRBV19 and TRBJ1-3, with D uncertain. V lost 7 bases to trimming and J lost 0 bases, with 7 bases between them. CDR3 length: 13 amino acids. CDR1 is LNHDA, CDR2 SQIVND, per germline (reference sequence). The CDR3 is CASTLGSGNTIYF. CDR3 nucleotides: TGTGCCAGTACGTTGGGCTCTGGAAACACCATATATTTT.

This clonotype was seen only a few times. This chain links TRBV15 with TRBJ1-2, with D perhaps TRBD1 (5 bases). The CDR3 is 15 residues long. CDR1 and CDR2 from the germline V gene are LNHNV and YYDKDF (reference sequence). With 0 bases removed from V and 0 bases from J, the gap between germline ends came to 8 bases. The CDR3 nucleotides read TGTGCCACCAGCAGAGACAGGGAGACTAACTATGGCTACACCTTC. As protein: CATSRDRETNYGYTF.

In this sample, this clonotype turned up a few times. This chain joins TRBV7-2 and TRBJ1-2, with D possibly matching TRBD1 (6 bases). The CDR3 has 14 amino acids. The ends were cut back, 1 base at V and 7 bases at J, with 13 bases in the middle. From germline, CDR1 is SGHTA and CDR2 FQGNSA. The CDR3 region is CASSLGTGWSGYTF. The CDR3 DNA reads TGTGCCAGCAGCTTAGGAACAGGGTGGTCTGGCTACACCTTC.

Only a few counts were recorded for this clonotype. This chain links TRBV28 with TRBJ2-3; 7 bases agree with TRBD2. The CDR3 runs to 15 residues. CDR1 is MDHEN and CDR2 is SYDVKM in the germline V gene. Trimming took 2 bases from V and 4 from J; bases not matched to a gene: 6. The CDR3 DNA sequence: TGTGCCAGCAGTTTAATGTGGGAGGGTGCAGATACGCAGTATTTT. Translation: CASSLMWEGADTQYF.